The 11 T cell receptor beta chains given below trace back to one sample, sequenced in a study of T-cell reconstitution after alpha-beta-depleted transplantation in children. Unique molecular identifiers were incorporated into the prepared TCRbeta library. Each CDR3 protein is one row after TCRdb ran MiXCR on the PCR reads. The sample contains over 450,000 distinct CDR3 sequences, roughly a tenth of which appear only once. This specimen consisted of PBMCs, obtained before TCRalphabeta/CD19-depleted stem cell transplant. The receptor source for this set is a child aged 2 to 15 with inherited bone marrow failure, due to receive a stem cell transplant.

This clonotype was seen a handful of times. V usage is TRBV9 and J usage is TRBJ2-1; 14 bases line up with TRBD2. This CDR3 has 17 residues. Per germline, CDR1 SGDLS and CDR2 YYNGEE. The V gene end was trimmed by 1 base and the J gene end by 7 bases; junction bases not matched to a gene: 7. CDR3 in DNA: TGTGCCAGCAGCGTAACGGGGACTAGCGGGAGAGGGAATGAGCAGTTCTTC. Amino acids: CASSVTGTSGRGNEQFF.

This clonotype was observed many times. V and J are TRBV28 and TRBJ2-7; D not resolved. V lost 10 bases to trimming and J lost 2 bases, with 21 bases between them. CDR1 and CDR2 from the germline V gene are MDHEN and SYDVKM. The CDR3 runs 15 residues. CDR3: CAILGERNSPYEQYF. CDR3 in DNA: TGTGCCATCCTTGGAGAGAGGAACTCGCCCTACGAGCAGTACTTC.

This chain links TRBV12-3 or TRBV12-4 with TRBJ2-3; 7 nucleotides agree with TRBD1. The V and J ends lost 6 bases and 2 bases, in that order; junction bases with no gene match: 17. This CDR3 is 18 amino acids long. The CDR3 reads CASSYSIRTGGYTDTQYF. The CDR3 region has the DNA TGTGCCAGCAGCTATTCAATAAGGACAGGAGGTTACACAGATACGCAGTATTTT.

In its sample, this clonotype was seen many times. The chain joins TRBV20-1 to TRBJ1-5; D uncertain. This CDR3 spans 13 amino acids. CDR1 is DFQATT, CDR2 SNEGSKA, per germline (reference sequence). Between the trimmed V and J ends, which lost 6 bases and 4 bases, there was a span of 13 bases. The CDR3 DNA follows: TGCAGTGCGCCTCCGGGAGCTAATCAGCCCCAGCATTTT. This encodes CSAPPGANQPQHF.

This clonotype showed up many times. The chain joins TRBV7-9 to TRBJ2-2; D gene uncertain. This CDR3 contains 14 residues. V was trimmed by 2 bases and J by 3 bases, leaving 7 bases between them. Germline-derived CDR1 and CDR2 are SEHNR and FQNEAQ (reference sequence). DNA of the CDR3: TGTGCCAGCAGCTTAAGTGCGGACACCGGGGAGCTGTTTTTT. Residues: CASSLSADTGELFF.

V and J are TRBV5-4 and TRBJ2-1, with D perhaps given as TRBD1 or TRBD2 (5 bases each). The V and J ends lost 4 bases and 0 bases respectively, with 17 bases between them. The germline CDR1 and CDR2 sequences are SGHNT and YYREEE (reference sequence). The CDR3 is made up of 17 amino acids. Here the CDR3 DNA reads TGTGCCAGCAGCCCTGCCGGGGCGATCAGCTCCTACAATGAGCAGTTCTTC. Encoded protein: CASSPAGAISSYNEQFF. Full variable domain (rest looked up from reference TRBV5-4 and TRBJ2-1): ETGVTQSPTHLIKTRGQQVTLRCSSQSGHNTVSWYQQALGQGPQFIFQYYREEENGRGNFPPRFSGLQFPNYSSELNVNALELDDSALYLCASSPAGAISSYNEQFFGPGTRLTVL.

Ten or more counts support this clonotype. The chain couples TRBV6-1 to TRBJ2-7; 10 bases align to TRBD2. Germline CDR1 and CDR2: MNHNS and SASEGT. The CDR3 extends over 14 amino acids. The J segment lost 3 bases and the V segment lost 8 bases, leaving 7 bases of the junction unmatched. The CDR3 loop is CASLSSGRDYEQYF. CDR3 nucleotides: TGTGCCAGCCTTTCGAGCGGGAGGGACTACGAGCAGTACTTC.

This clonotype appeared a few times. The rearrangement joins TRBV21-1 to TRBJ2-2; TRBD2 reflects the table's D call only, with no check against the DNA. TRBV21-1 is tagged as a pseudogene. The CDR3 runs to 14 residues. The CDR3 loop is CASPPKRDTGELFF. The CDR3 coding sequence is TGTGCCAGCCCGCCGAAGAGGGACACCGGGGAGCTGTTTTTT.

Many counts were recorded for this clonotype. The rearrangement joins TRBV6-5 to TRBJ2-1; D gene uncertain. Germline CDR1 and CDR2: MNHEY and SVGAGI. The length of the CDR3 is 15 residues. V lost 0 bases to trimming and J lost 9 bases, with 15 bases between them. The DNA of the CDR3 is TGTGCCAGCAGTTACTCGATCCCGGAGTCTCTTGAGCAGTTCTTC. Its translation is CASSYSIPESLEQFF.

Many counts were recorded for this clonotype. The CDR3 sequence is CASSGSGTANTEAFF. In DNA form, the CDR3 reads TGCGCCAGCAGCGGGTCAGGGACAGCCAACACTGAAGCTTTCTTT. V is TRBV5-1 and J is TRBJ1-1; 7 bases line up with TRBD1. Germline V gives CDR1 SGHRS, CDR2 YFSETQ. Germline trimming cut 4 bases from V and 2 bases from J; bases unmatched to any gene: 8. CDR3 size: 15 residues.

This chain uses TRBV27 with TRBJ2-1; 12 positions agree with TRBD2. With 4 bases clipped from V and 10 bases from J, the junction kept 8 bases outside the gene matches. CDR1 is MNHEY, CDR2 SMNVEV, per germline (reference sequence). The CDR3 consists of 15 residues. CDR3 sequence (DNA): TGTGCCAGCAGTTATCGACTAGCGGGAGCCCTCGAGCAGTTCTTC. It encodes CASSYRLAGALEQFF.